This TCR beta chain was found in a study of Tregs in tolerant kidney transplant recipients. The CDR3 contains 17 residues. The germline CDR1 and CDR2 sequences are SGDLS and YYNGEE. The V gene end was trimmed by 0 bases and the J gene end by 3 bases; junction bases not matched to a gene: 6. TCRdb's table, derived via immunoSEQ multiplex PCR, lists solely in-frame clones and lacks some. The table shows roughly 64,000 clones, with more than 75% occurring only once. Related graft donors supplied nonmyeloablative bone marrow transplants, and mixed chimerism was transient. Unstimulated regulatory T cells (CD4+CD25+CD127-), CD4+CD25- non-regulatory cells, CD4 and CD8 cells were FACS-sorted from thawed PBMCs. Findings of the study overall: Nucleotide sequences could not be compared across some patients' samples due to primer changes. Few patients were studied, so findings need validation in larger groups.

Concerning this clone: What it recognizes is unknown.

The sequence came from a human patient who received a combined kidney and bone marrow transplant. Among the T cells, some may be from the graft donor. The V and J genes are TRBV9 and TRBJ2-2, with 9 bases lining up with TRBD1. Specimen: CD4+ T cells from blood (PBMCs), collected 6 months after the transplant. CDR3 sequence: CASSVGLQGAHTGELFF. The CDR3 coding sequence is TGTGCCAGCAGCGTAGGGTTACAGGGGGCGCACACCGGGGAGCTGTTTTTT.